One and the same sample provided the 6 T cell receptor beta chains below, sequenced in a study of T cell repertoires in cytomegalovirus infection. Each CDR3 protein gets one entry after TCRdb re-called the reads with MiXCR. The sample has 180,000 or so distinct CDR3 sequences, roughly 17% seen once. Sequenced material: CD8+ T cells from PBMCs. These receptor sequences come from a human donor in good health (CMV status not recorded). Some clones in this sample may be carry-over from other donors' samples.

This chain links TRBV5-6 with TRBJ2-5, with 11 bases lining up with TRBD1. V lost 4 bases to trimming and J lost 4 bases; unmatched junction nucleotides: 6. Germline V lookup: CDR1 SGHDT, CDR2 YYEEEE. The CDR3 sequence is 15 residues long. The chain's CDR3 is CASSGPGTGGETQYF. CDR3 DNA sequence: TGTGCCAGCAGCGGACCCGGGACAGGGGGAGAGACCCAGTACTTC.

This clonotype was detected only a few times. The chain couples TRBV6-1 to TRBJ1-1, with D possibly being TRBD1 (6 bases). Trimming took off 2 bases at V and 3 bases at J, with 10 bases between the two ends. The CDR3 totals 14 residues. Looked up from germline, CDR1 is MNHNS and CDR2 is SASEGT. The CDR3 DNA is TGTGCCAGCAGTGAAAAACAGGGCTACACTGAAGCTTTCTTT. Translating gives CASSEKQGYTEAFF.

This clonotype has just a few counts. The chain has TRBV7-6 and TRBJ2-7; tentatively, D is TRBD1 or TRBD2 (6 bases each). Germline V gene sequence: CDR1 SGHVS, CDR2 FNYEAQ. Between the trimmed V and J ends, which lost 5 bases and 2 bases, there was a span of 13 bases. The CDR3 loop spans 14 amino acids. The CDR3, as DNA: TGTGCCAGCAGCCAAGGGGGGCCGACCTACGAGCAGTACTTC. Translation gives CASSQGGPTYEQYF. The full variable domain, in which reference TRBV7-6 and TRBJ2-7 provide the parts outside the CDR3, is GAGVSQSPRYKVTKRGQDVALRCDPISGHVSLYWYRQALGQGPEFLTYFNYEAQQDKSGLPNDRFSAERPEGSISTLTIQRTEQRDSAMYRCASSQGGPTYEQYFGPGTRLTVT.

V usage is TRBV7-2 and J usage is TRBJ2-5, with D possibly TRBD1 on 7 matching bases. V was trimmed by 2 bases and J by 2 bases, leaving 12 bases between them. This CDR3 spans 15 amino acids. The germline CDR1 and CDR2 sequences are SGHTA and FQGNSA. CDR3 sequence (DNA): TGTGCCAGCAGCTTATGGGGGGACAGTCAAGAGACCCAGTACTTC. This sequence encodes CASSLWGDSQETQYF.

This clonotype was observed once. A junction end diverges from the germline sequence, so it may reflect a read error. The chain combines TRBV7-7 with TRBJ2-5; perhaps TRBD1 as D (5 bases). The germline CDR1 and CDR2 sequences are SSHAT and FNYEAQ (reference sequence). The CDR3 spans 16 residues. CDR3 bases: TGTGCTAGCAGCTTACCGTCCGCAGGGCAGTCGGAGACCCAGTACTTC. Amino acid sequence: CASSLPSAGQSETQYF.

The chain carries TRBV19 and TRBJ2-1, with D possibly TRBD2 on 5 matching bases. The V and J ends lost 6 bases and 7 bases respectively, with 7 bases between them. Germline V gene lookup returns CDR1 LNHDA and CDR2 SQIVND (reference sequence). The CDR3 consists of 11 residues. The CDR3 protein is CASRTGNEQFF. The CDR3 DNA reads TGTGCCAGTAGGACGGGGAATGAGCAGTTCTTC.